Shown below are 10 T cell receptor beta chains from a single sample sequenced in a study of blood T cells in healthy people across ages. A second PCR of 7 to 11 cycles used a sample-barcoded 5' primer and a J-beta primer mix. MiXCR, run by TCRdb on the 5' RACE reads, gives a single entry per CDR3 protein. The sample has 1.5 million to 2 million distinct CDR3 sequences, roughly 30% seen once. The sequenced sample consisted of blood. The source is a woman in her twenties or thirties in good health.

This clonotype was observed a handful of times. This sequence joins TRBV12-5 and TRBJ1-1; D is perhaps TRBD1 (5 bases). The germline V and J ends were trimmed by 1 base and 4 bases, with 10 bases remaining between them. The CDR3 totals 14 residues. The germline V gene has CDR1 LGHNT and CDR2 FRNRAP. The CDR3 bases are TGTGCTAGTGGTTTGGGACAGTCGAGCACTGAAGCTTTCTTT. The encoded protein is CASGLGQSSTEAFF.

This clonotype occurred a few times. The V gene is TRBV5-1, the J gene TRBJ2-5; TRBD1 aligns across 12 bases. Germline assignment: CDR1 SGHRS and CDR2 YFSETQ. After removal of 4 bases from V and 11 bases from J, the junction contained 12 bases not matched to a gene. The CDR3 has 15 amino acids. CDR3 nucleotide sequence: TGCGCCAGCAGCACGGAGGGACAGGGGGCGAGGGAGCAGTACTTC. Its translation: CASSTEGQGAREQYF.

V gene TRBV29-1 combines with J gene TRBJ2-1; the D is unclear. This CDR3 spans 11 amino acids. The germline V gene encodes CDR1 SQVTM and CDR2 ANQGSEA. Trimming took 3 bases from V and 10 from J, leaving 10 bases between them. For the CDR3, the DNA is TGCAGCGTTGACAGCGCCTCGGAGCAGTTCTTC. Translating gives CSVDSASEQFF.

This clonotype was recorded at least ten times. The gene calls are TRBV15 and TRBJ1-5; tentative D call: TRBD1 (5 bases). The V gene's germline CDR1 is LNHNV and CDR2 YYDKDF (reference sequence). Trimming cost V 2 bases and J 4 bases, with 18 bases left between them. CDR3 length: 17 residues. The CDR3 sequence is CATSRTPYGGSNQPQHF. The CDR3 DNA is TGTGCCACCAGCAGAACGCCCTACGGGGGGTCTAATCAGCCCCAGCATTTT.

There are many counts of this clonotype. The CDR3 nucleotides read TGTGCCAGCAGTTATTCCCCCGGCAGGGATCAACGAGAGACCCAGTACTTC. It translates to CASSYSPGRDQRETQYF. The chain carries TRBV6-2 or TRBV6-3 and TRBJ2-5, with D maybe TRBD1 (5 bases). CDR1 is MNHEY, CDR2 SVGEGT, per germline. The CDR3 sequence is 17 residues long. The V end was cut by 3 bases, the J end by 4 bases, with 21 bases between.

Comments on this clonotype: A much larger clone differs by one base, so this may be a read error. The chain joins TRBV4-3 to TRBJ2-1; no reliable D call. This CDR3 is built from 15 residues. Germline values: CDR1 LGHNA, CDR2 YSLEER. Trimming stripped 5 bases from V and 10 bases from J, with 21 bases between. In DNA, the CDR3 is TGCGCCAGCAGCAGCAGACCAAACCCCTCCTACGAGCAGTTCTTC. Amino acids: CASSSRPNPSYEQFF.

The CDR3 nucleotides read TGTGCCAGCAACCTAGTCTCGACAGGGGACACTGAAGCTTTCTTT. Protein sequence: CASNLVSTGDTEAFF. The rearrangement joins TRBV12-3 or TRBV12-4 to TRBJ1-1, with TRBD1 identical over 8 bases. This CDR3 comprises 15 residues. Trimming cost V 7 bases and J 3 bases; bases outside gene matches: 10.

The chain combines TRBV11-3 with TRBJ2-3; D is uncertain. Germline V CDR1 and CDR2: SGHNT, YENEEA. V dropped 1 base and J dropped 3 bases, with 14 bases sitting between them. The CDR3 extends over 16 amino acids. The CDR3 coding sequence is TGTGCCAGCAGCTTAGGGGTGGAAGGTCTTACAGATACGCAGTATTTT. Its translation: CASSLGVEGLTDTQYF.

This clonotype was observed a few times. The J gene is TRBJ2-2, the V gene TRBV9; possible D gene TRBD1, 7 bases. The CDR3 consists of 16 residues. Germline V gives CDR1 SGDLS, CDR2 YYNGEE. Trimming took off 7 bases at V and 4 bases at J, with 20 bases between the two ends. The CDR3 loop reads CASQGGGSIPTGELFF. The CDR3 coding sequence is TGTGCCAGCCAAGGAGGGGGCTCAATCCCCACCGGGGAGCTGTTTTTT.

This clonotype turned up a few times. The chain carries TRBV7-2 and TRBJ1-5; possible D gene TRBD1, 5 bases. The CDR3 length is 14 residues. CDR1 is SGHTA, CDR2 FQGNSA, per germline. V lost 3 bases and J 9 bases, leaving 15 bases between the germline ends. The CDR3 nucleotides are TGTGCCAGCAGCTTGGGACCAGGGAGTCGGCCCCAGCATTTT. Its translation: CASSLGPGSRPQHF. Using reference TRBV7-2 and TRBJ1-5 for the parts outside the CDR3, the full variable domain is GAGVSQSPSNKVTEKGKDVELRCDPISGHTALYWYRQSLGQGLEFLIYFQGNSAPDKSGLPSDRFSAERTGGSVSTLTIQRTQQEDSAVYLCASSLGPGSRPQHFGDGTRLSIL.